These 25 T cell receptor beta chains originate from one sample sequenced in a study of blood T cell repertoires in COVID-19. Sequencing used immunoSEQ multiplex PCR; TCRdb keeps in-frame clones, though not all of them. The sample has about 210,000 clones, about 91% seen once. The source material was PBMCs or T cells enriched from blood (not recorded which). All receptors derive from a woman in her 40s with acute COVID-19.

The gene calls are TRBV10-3 and TRBJ1-2, with D unclear. The V end was cut by 3 bases, the J end by 3 bases, with 8 bases between. The CDR3 contains 13 residues. CDR1 and CDR2 from the germline V gene are ENHRY and SYGVKD. The CDR3: CAISDKGDYGYTF. The CDR3, as DNA: TGTGCCATCAGTGATAAGGGAGACTATGGCTACACCTTC.

The chain is built from TRBV4-2 and TRBJ1-5; D unresolved. Trimming removed 0 bases from V and 0 bases from J, with 12 bases in between. Germline values: CDR1 LGHNA, CDR2 YNFKEQ. This CDR3 spans 17 amino acids. CDR3 residues: CASSQDDVRNSNQPQHF. The DNA of the CDR3 is TGTGCCAGCAGCCAAGACGACGTGAGGAATAGCAATCAGCCCCAGCATTTT.

The chain is built from TRBV3-1 (or the pseudogene TRBV3-2) and TRBJ2-2, with 9 bases identical to TRBD2. Germline CDR1 LGHDT, CDR2 YNNKEL (reference sequence). This CDR3 spans 18 amino acids. V lost 4 bases, J lost 1 base, and 10 bases stayed unmatched. CDR3 in DNA: TGTGCCAGCAGCCGCAGGGTAGCGGGAGATATGAACACCGGGGAGCTGTTTTTT. Protein: CASSRRVAGDMNTGELFF.

Only one count was recorded for this clone. The chain couples TRBV5-1 to TRBJ2-2; D possibly corresponds to TRBD1 (6 bases). The CDR3 totals 16 residues. The V end lost 4 bases, the J end lost 6 bases, and 19 bases lay between the germline ends. Germline V CDR1 and CDR2: SGHRS, YFSETQ. The CDR3 protein is CASSPMTGRGAGELFF. In DNA form, the CDR3 reads TGCGCCAGCAGCCCAATGACAGGTCGAGGGGCCGGGGAGCTGTTTTTT.

A few counts support this clone. The CDR3 region is CASRYPLGHTTYEQYV. The CDR3 region has the DNA TGTGCCAGCAGATATCCATTAGGACACACAACCTACGAGCAGTACGTC. The chain joins TRBV5-6 to TRBJ2-7, with a weak D call TRBD1 (5 bases). CDR3 length equals 16 residues. The germline gives CDR1 SGHDT, CDR2 YYEEEE. V lost 5 bases, J lost 2 bases, and 20 bases lay in between.

V usage is TRBV7-9 and J usage is TRBJ2-1; D is ambiguous. Germline-derived CDR1 and CDR2 are SEHNR and FQNEAQ (reference sequence). The V and J ends lost 9 bases and 7 bases respectively, with 13 bases between them. CDR3 length: 12 residues. CDR3 in DNA: TGTGCCAGTTCGAGGTTTGTTAATGAGCAGTTCTTC. Translated, it gives CASSRFVNEQFF.

This rearrangement joins TRBV2 to TRBJ1-2, with TRBD1 matching 8 bases. The V segment lost 11 bases and the J segment 4 bases; nucleotides outside the gene matches: 6. Germline-derived CDR1 and CDR2 are SNHLY and FYNNEI. The CDR3 contains 12 residues. CDR3: CASGGQAYGYTF. The CDR3 nucleotides are TGTGCCTCGGGGGGACAGGCCTATGGCTACACCTTC.

This chain uses TRBV7-9 with TRBJ1-3; a weak D match, TRBD1 (6 bases). CDR1 and CDR2 (germline): SEHNR, FQNEAQ (reference sequence). The V gene lost 2 bases and the J gene lost 2 bases, with 10 bases spanning the gap. CDR3 length: 15 amino acids. The CDR3, as DNA: TGTGCCAGCAGCTTAAATACAGGGCCTGGAAACACCATATATTTT. This translates into CASSLNTGPGNTIYF.

V is TRBV19 and J is TRBJ1-2; D is undetermined. The germline V and J ends were trimmed by 7 bases and 7 bases, with 16 bases remaining between them. The CDR3 length is 13 residues. Germline V gene sequence: CDR1 LNHDA, CDR2 SQIVND (reference sequence). CDR3 bases: TGTGCCAGTAATATTCTGGGAGGCGGTGGCTACACCTTC. It translates to CASNILGGGGYTF.

The rearrangement uses TRBV10-2 and TRBJ1-2, with 11 bases matching TRBD1. CDR3 length: 11 residues. CDR1 is WSHSY, CDR2 SAAADI, per germline. After removal of 7 bases from V and 11 bases from J, the junction contained 3 bases not matched to a gene. The CDR3 loop reads CASKGDRGYTF. In nucleotides, the CDR3 is TGCGCCAGCAAAGGGGACAGGGGGTACACCTTC.

This clone came up many times. The chain combines TRBV27 with TRBJ1-1; 9 nucleotides match TRBD1. The CDR3 spans 15 residues. The germline V gene has CDR1 MNHEY and CDR2 SMNVEV (reference sequence). Trimming at V came to 6 bases and at J to 6 bases, leaving 11 bases not matched to a gene. CDR3 nucleotides: TGTGCCAGCAGGTTTACGACAGGGGGAATCGCTGAAGCTTTCTTT. This sequence encodes CASRFTTGGIAEAFF.

The chain has TRBV7-2 and TRBJ2-3; D is possibly TRBD2 (5 bases). V lost 2 bases and J 1 base, leaving 10 bases between the germline ends. CDR3 size: 15 residues. Germline CDR1 and CDR2: SGHTA and FQGNSA. CDR3 residues: CASSLTTKGTDTQYF. The CDR3 region has the DNA TGTGCCAGCAGCTTAACGACTAAAGGCACAGATACGCAGTATTTT.

With regard to this clone: The sample has other DNA sequences that encode this CDR3 too. The genes are TRBV7-2 and TRBJ2-2; no reliable D call. This CDR3 region has 15 residues. Deletions cut 1 base from V and 5 bases from J, with 11 bases between. The germline V gene encodes CDR1 SGHTA and CDR2 FQGNSA. CDR3 protein: CASSLVRGHTGELFF. CDR3 DNA sequence: TGTGCCAGCAGCTTAGTGCGTGGGCATACCGGGGAGCTGTTTTTT.

This clone was detected a few times. The chain has TRBV7-2 and TRBJ2-2; 9 nucleotides line up with TRBD1. The germline V gene encodes CDR1 SGHTA and CDR2 FQGNSA. This CDR3 is 15 amino acids long. After removal of 3 bases from V and 4 bases from J, the junction contained 3 bases not matched to a gene. CDR3 bases: TGTGCCAGCAGCTTCAAACAGGGGGCCACCGGGGAGCTGTTTTTT. It translates to CASSFKQGATGELFF.

The chain is built from TRBV15 and TRBJ2-7; D possibly corresponds to TRBD2 (5 bases). CDR3 length: 13 amino acids. Germline assignment: CDR1 LNHNV and CDR2 YYDKDF (reference sequence). V was clipped by 4 bases and J by 3 bases, with 10 bases between them. CDR3: CATSIGLDYEQYV. The CDR3 DNA reads as TGTGCCACCAGCATTGGACTCGACTACGAGCAGTACGTC.

The J gene is TRBJ2-4, the V gene TRBV3-1 (or the pseudogene TRBV3-2), with 13 nucleotides matching TRBD2. V trimming: 0 bases; J trimming: 1 base; junction bases outside the gene matches: 9. Germline CDR1 and CDR2: LGHDT and YNNKEL (reference sequence). The CDR3 has 20 residues. The CDR3 DNA sequence: TGTGCCAGCAGCCAAGATCCCACTAGCGGGGGGGCCGTGGCCAAAAACATTCAGTACTTC. It yields the protein CASSQDPTSGGAVAKNIQYF.

The rearrangement joins TRBV10-2 to TRBJ1-2; 7 positions agree with TRBD1. The CDR3 sequence is 17 residues long. In germline, CDR1 is WSHSY, CDR2 SAAADI. V dropped 0 bases and J dropped 2; count of bases not matched to a gene: 9. The CDR3: CASSESGYRTGNYGYTF. The CDR3 nucleotides read TGCGCCAGCAGTGAGTCGGGGTATAGGACAGGCAACTATGGCTACACCTTC.

The V gene is TRBV30, the J gene TRBJ1-1, with a possible D match to TRBD1 (6 bases). V was pared by 4 bases and J by 7 bases, with 19 bases between. The CDR3 is made up of 14 amino acids. Germline loops: CDR1 GTSNPN, CDR2 SVGIG (reference sequence). The CDR3 coding sequence is TGTGCCTGGAAGCGGAGAGGGGGAGGGCGTGAAGCTTTCTTT. It translates to CAWKRRGGGREAFF.

The V and J genes are TRBV10-3 and TRBJ2-3, with D possibly being TRBD2 (5 bases). CDR1 and CDR2 from the germline V gene are ENHRY and SYGVKD. V was cut by 8 bases and J by 1 base, with 16 bases left in between. The CDR3 has 15 residues. The CDR3 protein is CAIESAGRGTDTQYF. The CDR3 DNA reads TGTGCCATCGAGAGCGCGGGTCGGGGCACAGATACGCAGTATTTT.

The chain carries TRBV19 and TRBJ2-2, with 9 bases aligning to TRBD2. The germline CDR1 and CDR2 sequences are LNHDA and SQIVND (reference sequence). V shed 3 bases, J shed 4 bases, and the junction held 6 bases outside the gene matches. CDR3 length equals 16 residues. CDR3 in DNA: TGTGCCAGTAGTATTCGGGCGGGAGGGGGCACCGGGGAGCTGTTTTTT. Its protein product is CASSIRAGGGTGELFF.

CDR3 DNA sequence: TGTGCCAGCTCAGAGCGGGCTGGGACCCAGTACTTC. Amino acids: CASSERAGTQYF. The chain carries TRBV18 and TRBJ2-5; possible D gene TRBD2, 6 bases. This CDR3 comprises 12 residues. In germline, CDR1 is KGHSH, CDR2 LQKENI. V lost 5 bases and J lost 7, with 11 bases in between. Full variable domain (rest looked up from reference TRBV18 and TRBJ2-5): NAGVMQNPRHLVRRRGQEARLRCSPMKGHSHVYWYRQLPEEGLKFMVYLQKENIIDESGMPKERFSAEFPKEGPSILRIQQVVRGDSAAYFCASSERAGTQYFGPGTRLLVL.

In this sample, this clone turned up a few times. The chain uses TRBV12-3 or TRBV12-4 and TRBJ2-2, with D possibly matching TRBD1 (5 bases). V lost 7 bases to trimming and J lost 4 bases, with 10 bases between them. The CDR3 has 13 amino acids. In DNA form, the CDR3 reads TGTGCCAGCATTTTTGGGGCCACCGGGGAGCTGTTTTTT. Its protein is CASIFGATGELFF.

The gene calls are TRBV20-1 and TRBJ1-4; weak D call: TRBD1 (5 bases). The CDR3 consists of 13 residues. V lost 3 bases to trimming and J lost 6 bases, with 11 bases between them. Germline CDR1 reads DFQATT; CDR2 reads SNEGSKA (reference sequence). The CDR3 is CSASGPRDEKLFF. CDR3 DNA sequence: TGCAGTGCTAGTGGTCCCAGGGATGAAAAACTGTTTTTT.

The chain carries TRBV18 and TRBJ2-5, with 7 bases lining up with TRBD2. Looked up from germline, CDR1 is KGHSH and CDR2 is LQKENI. This CDR3 is built from 15 residues. V lost 1 base and J lost 4; bases outside the gene matches: 6. CDR3 in amino acids: CASSPLLAGAETQYF. The CDR3 DNA follows: TGTGCCAGCTCACCACTTCTTGCGGGAGCAGAGACCCAGTACTTC.

With respect to this clone: Compared with germline, one end of the junction differs, possibly owing to a read error. This CDR3 is also generated by other DNA sequences in the sample. The genes are TRBV10-2 and TRBJ1-5, with 7 bases lining up with TRBD1. Germline V CDR1 and CDR2: WSHSY, SAAADI. CDR3 length: 14 amino acids. CDR3 DNA sequence: TGCGCCAGCAGTGAGTCAGGGGGCAACCAGCCCCAGCATTTT. This encodes CASSESGGNQPQHF.